This TCR beta chain was obtained from a study of post-analysis software for immune sequencing data. Comment on this clonotype: Its antigen is still unknown.

Study-wide points: Included in a set of several TRBV segments more frequent in patients than controls were TRBV5-6, TRBV5-1 and TRBV20-1.

The V end was cut by 6 bases, the J end by 8 bases, with 11 bases between. The CDR3 sequence is 12 residues long. Germline CDR1 is LGHNT and CDR2 is FRNRAP. cDNA libraries of TCR beta carried unique molecular identifiers. TCRdb called the PCR reads again in MiXCR, with one record for every CDR3 protein. The data show about 770,000 distinct CDR3 sequences, with around 45% seen just once and 4.9% held by the top ten. Sequencing was performed on blood. The receptor was derived from a girl between 10 and 17 years old with multiple sclerosis. This sequence joins TRBV12-5 and TRBJ2-1; D remains ambiguous. DNA for the CDR3: TGTGCTAGTGGGAATCACGCCGATGAGCAGTTCTTC. Protein product: CASGNHADEQFF.